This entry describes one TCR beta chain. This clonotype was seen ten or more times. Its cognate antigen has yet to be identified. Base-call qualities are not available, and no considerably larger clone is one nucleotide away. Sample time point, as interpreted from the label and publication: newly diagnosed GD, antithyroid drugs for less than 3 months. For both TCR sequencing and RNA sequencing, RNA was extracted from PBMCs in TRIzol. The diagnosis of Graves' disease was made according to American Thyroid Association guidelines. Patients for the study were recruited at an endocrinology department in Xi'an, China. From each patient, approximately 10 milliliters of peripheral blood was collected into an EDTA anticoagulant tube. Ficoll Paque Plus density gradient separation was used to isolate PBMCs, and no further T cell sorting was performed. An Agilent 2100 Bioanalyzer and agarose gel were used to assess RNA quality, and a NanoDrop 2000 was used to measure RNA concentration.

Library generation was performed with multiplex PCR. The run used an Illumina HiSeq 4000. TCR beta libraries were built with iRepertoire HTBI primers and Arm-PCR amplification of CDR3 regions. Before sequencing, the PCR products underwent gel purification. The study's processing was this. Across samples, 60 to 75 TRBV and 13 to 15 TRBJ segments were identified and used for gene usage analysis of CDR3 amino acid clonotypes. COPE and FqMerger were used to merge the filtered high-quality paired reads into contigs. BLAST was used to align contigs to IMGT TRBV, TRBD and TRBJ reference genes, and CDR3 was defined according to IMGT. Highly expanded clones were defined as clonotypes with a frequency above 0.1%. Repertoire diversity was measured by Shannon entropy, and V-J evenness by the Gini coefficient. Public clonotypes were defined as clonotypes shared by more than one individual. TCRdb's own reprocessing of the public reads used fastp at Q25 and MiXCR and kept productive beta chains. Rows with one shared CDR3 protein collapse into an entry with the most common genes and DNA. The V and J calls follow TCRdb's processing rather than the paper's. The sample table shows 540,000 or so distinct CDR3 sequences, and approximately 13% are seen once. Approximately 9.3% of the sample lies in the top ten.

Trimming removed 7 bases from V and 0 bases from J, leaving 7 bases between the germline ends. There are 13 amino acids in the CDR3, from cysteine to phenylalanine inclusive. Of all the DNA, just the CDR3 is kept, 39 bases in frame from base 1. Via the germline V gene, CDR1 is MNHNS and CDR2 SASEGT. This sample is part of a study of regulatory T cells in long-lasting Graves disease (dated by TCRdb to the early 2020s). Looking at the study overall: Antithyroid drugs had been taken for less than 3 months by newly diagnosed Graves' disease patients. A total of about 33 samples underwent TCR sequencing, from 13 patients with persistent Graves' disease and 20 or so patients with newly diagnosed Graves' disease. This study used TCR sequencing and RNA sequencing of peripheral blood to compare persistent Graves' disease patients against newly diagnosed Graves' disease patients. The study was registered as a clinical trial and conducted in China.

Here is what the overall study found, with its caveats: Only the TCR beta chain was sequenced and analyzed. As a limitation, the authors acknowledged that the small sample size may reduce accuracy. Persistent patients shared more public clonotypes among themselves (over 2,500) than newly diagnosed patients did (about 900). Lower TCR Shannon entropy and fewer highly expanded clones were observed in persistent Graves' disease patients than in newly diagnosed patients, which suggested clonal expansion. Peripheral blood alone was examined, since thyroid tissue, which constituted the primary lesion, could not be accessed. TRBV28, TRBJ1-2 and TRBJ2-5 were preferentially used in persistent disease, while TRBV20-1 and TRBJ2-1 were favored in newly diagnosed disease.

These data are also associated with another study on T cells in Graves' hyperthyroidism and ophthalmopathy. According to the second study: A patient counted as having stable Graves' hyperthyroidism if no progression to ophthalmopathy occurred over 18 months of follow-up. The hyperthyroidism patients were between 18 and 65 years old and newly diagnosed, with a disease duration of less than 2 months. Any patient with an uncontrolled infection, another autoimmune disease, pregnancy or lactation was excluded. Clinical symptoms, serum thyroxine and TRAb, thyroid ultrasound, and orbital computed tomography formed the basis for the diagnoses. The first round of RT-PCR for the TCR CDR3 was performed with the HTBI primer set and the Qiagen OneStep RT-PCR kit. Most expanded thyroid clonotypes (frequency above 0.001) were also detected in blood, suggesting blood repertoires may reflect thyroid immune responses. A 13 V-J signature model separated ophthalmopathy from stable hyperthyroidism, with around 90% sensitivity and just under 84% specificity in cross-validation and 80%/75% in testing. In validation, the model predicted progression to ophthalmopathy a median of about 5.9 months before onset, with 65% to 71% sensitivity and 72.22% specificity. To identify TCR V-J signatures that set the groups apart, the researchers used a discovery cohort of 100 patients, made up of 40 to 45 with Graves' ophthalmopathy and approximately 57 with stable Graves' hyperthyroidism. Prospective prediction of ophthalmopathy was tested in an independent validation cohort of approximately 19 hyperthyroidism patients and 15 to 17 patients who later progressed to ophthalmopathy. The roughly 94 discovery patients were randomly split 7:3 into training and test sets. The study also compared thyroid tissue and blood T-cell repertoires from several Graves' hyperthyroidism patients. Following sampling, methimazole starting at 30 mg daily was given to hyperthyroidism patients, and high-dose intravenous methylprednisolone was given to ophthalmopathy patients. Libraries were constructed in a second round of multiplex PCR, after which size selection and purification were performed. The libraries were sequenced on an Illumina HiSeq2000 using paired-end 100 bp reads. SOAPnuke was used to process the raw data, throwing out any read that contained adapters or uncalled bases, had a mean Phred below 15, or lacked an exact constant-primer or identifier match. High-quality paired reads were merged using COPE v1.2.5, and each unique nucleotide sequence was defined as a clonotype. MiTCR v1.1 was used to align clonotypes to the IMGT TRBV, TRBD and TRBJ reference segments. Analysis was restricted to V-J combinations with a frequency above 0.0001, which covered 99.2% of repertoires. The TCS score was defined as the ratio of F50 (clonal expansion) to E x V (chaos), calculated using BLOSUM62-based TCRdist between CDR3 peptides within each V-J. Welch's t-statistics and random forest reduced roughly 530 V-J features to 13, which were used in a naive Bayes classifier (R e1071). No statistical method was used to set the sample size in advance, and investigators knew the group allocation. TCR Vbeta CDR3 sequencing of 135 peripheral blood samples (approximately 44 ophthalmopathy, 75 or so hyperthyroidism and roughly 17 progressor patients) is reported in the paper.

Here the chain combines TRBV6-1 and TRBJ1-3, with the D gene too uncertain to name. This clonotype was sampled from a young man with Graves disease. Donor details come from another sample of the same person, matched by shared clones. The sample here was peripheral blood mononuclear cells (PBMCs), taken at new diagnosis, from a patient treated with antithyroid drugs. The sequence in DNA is TGTGCCAGCAAGACGATCTCTGGAAACACCATATATTTT. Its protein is CASKTISGNTIYF.